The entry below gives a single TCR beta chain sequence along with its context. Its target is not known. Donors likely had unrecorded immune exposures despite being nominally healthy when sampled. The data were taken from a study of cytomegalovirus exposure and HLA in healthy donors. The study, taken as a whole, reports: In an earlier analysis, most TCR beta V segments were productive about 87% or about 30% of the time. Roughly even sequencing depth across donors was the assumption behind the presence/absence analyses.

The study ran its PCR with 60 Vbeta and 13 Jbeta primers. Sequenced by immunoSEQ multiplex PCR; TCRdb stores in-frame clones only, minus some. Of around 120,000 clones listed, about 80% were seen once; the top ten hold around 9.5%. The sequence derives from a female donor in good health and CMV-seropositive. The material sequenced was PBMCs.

The CDR3 protein is CATSRGPPGHLYEQYF. CDR3 nucleotide sequence: TGTGCCACCAGCAGAGGGCCTCCGGGACACCTCTACGAGCAGTACTTC. The rearrangement joins TRBV15 to TRBJ2-5; the D gene is possibly TRBD1 (6 bases). TRBJ2-7 matches the DNA end more closely, so the J call is doubtful. There are 16 residues in the CDR3. Germline loops: CDR1 LNHNV, CDR2 YYDKDF (reference sequence).